Shown below are 22 T cell receptor beta chains from a single sample sequenced in a study of cytomegalovirus exposure and HLA in healthy donors. Researchers ran the PCR with 60 Vbeta and 13 Jbeta primers. The protocol was immunoSEQ multiplex PCR, while the TCRdb copy is restricted to in-frame clones and leaves out a portion. The sample has 140,000 or so clones, around 66% seen once. Specimen: PBMCs. The origin of the receptors is a woman aged 55-70 years in good health and CMV-seronegative.

This clone was observed a few times. The chain joins TRBV19 to TRBJ1-1, with D possibly being TRBD1 (6 bases). The V gene lost 5 bases and the J gene lost 9 bases, with 13 bases spanning the gap. CDR1 is LNHDA and CDR2 is SQIVND in the germline V gene (reference sequence). There are 12 residues in the CDR3. The CDR3 DNA reads TGTGCCAGTAGTGTAAACGGGGGGCAAGCTTTCTTT. Amino acids: CASSVNGGQAFF.

The J gene is TRBJ1-5, the V gene TRBV7-2; D call uncertain. Trimming pared 0 bases from V and 5 bases from J, leaving 8 bases between. The CDR3 extends over 14 amino acids. Germline V gene sequence: CDR1 SGHTA, CDR2 FQGNSA. CDR3 protein: CASSLAGVDQPQHF. The CDR3 DNA is TGTGCCAGCAGCTTAGCCGGGGTAGATCAGCCCCAGCATTTT.

This clone was recorded a few times. This chain uses TRBV5-6 with TRBJ2-7; TRBD1 matches 8 bases. There are 14 residues in the CDR3. After removal of 0 bases from V and 2 bases from J, the junction contained 1 base not matched to a gene. Germline values: CDR1 SGHDT, CDR2 YYEEEE. The CDR3 DNA sequence: TGTGCCAGCAGCTTGGTGGGACAGGCCTACGAGCAGTACTTC. Protein product: CASSLVGQAYEQYF. The full variable domain, with the rest looked up from reference TRBV5-6 and TRBJ2-7, is DAGVTQSPTHLIKTRGQQVTLRCSPKSGHDTVSWYQQALGQGPQFIFQYYEEEERQRGNFPDRFSGHQFPNYSSELNVNALLLGDSALYLCASSLVGQAYEQYFGPGTRLTVT.

The gene calls are TRBV5-1 and TRBJ1-4; 12 nucleotides line up with TRBD1. The CDR3 spans 17 residues. Losses at the gene ends were 2 bases for V and 1 base for J; bases not matched to a gene: 3. CDR1 SGHRS and CDR2 YFSETQ come from the germline V gene. The CDR3 protein is CASSLGTGGITNEKLFF. The CDR3 region has the DNA TGCGCCAGCAGCTTAGGGACAGGGGGCATAACTAATGAAAAACTGTTTTTT.

The chain links TRBV27 to TRBJ2-7; 8 bases map to TRBD1. Germline CDR1 reads MNHEY; CDR2 reads SMNVEV (reference sequence). The V segment lost 5 bases and the J segment 4 bases; nucleotides outside the gene matches: 7. This CDR3 is built from 14 residues. CDR3 amino acids: CASSGNRGEYEQYF. DNA of the CDR3: TGTGCCAGCAGTGGGAACAGGGGGGAGTACGAGCAGTACTTC.

The V gene is TRBV6-4, the J gene TRBJ2-5, with TRBD2 identical over 10 bases. The CDR3 has 16 residues. Germline CDR1 is MRHNA and CDR2 is SNTAGT. Trimming at V came to 7 bases and at J to 4 bases, leaving 12 bases not matched to a gene. This CDR3 is CASKNERGGGRETQYF. CDR3 bases: TGTGCCAGCAAAAATGAGCGGGGGGGCGGGAGAGAGACCCAGTACTTC.

This clone was detected once. The J gene is TRBJ1-1, the V gene TRBV6-6, with a weak D call TRBD1 (5 bases). Germline-derived CDR1 and CDR2 are MNHNY and SVGAGI (reference sequence). The CDR3 totals 14 residues. Trimming pared 6 bases from V and 2 bases from J, leaving 13 bases between. CDR3 amino acids: CASRAGGGNTEAFF. The CDR3 nucleotides are TGTGCCAGCAGAGCGGGGGGAGGAAACACTGAAGCTTTCTTT.

The CDR3 nucleotides are TGCGCCAGCAGCCCCCGACAGGGGCCCTACAATGAGCAGTTCTTC. Translating gives CASSPRQGPYNEQFF. This chain uses TRBV4-1 with TRBJ2-1, with 8 bases aligning to TRBD1. The V and J ends lost 4 bases and 2 bases, in that order; junction bases with no gene match: 4. Germline V gene data show CDR1 as MGHRA and CDR2 as YSYEKL. The length of the CDR3 is 15 residues.

The V gene is TRBV9, the J gene TRBJ2-3; 10 bases are a match to TRBD2. J gave up 4 bases and V 0 bases, and 2 bases lay outside the gene matches. Germline-derived CDR1 and CDR2 are SGDLS and YYNGEE. The CDR3 totals 15 residues. The CDR3 reads CASSVVGLAADTQYF. DNA for the CDR3: TGTGCCAGCAGCGTAGTTGGACTAGCGGCAGATACGCAGTATTTT.

The sample holds a few counts of this clone. The rearrangement joins TRBV11-3 to TRBJ2-1; D perhaps matches TRBD2 (6 bases). V was cut by 6 bases and J by 0 bases, with 12 bases left in between. Germline V lookup: CDR1 SGHNT, CDR2 YENEEA. This CDR3 contains 15 residues. The CDR3 DNA reads as TGTGCCAGCAGTCCCCCCGGGAGCTCCTACAATGAGCAGTTCTTC. Amino acids: CASSPPGSSYNEQFF.

The gene calls are TRBV7-9 and TRBJ2-2; D not certain. Germline lookup yields CDR1 SEHNR and CDR2 FQNEAQ (reference sequence). Trimming stripped 4 bases from V and 4 bases from J, with 4 bases between. The CDR3 loop spans 12 amino acids. The chain's CDR3 is CASSSFTGELFF. In nucleotides, the CDR3 is TGTGCCAGCAGCTCCTTCACCGGGGAGCTGTTTTTT.

This clone was observed a few times. This chain uses TRBV2 with TRBJ2-5; TRBD2 matches at 8 bases. This CDR3 is built from 15 residues. The junction had 5 bases not matched to a gene; V was cut back by 3 bases and J by 2 bases. CDR1 is SNHLY, CDR2 FYNNEI, per germline. CDR3 sequence: CASSELSGGQETQYF. CDR3 in DNA: TGTGCCAGCAGTGAGCTATCGGGGGGGCAAGAGACCCAGTACTTC.

This chain uses TRBV6-1 with TRBJ1-2; 9 bases fit TRBD1. The CDR3 runs 12 residues. Germline V lookup: CDR1 MNHNS, CDR2 SASEGT. Losses at the gene ends were 4 bases for V and 6 bases for J; bases not matched to a gene: 0. CDR3 region: CASSGTGDGYTF. The DNA of the CDR3 is TGTGCCAGCAGTGGGACAGGGGATGGCTACACCTTC.

CDR3 sequence reads: CASSRGGSTDTQYF. As DNA, the CDR3 is TGTGCCAGCTCGCGCGGGGGGAGCACAGATACGCAGTATTTT. V is TRBV2 and J is TRBJ2-3, with 8 bases lining up with TRBD2. The CDR3 runs 14 residues. The germline gives CDR1 SNHLY, CDR2 FYNNEI. Germline trimming cut 8 bases from V and 0 bases from J; bases unmatched to any gene: 4.

The V gene is TRBV27, the J gene TRBJ2-7; 9 bases agree with TRBD1. V dropped 4 bases and J dropped 3; count of bases not matched to a gene: 7. This CDR3 is 15 amino acids long. Germline assignment: CDR1 MNHEY and CDR2 SMNVEV (reference sequence). CDR3 in DNA: TGTGCCAGCAGTTCCCGGACAGGGGACCGCTACGAGCAGTACTTC. This sequence encodes CASSSRTGDRYEQYF.

This clone was recorded a few times. This specimen includes other DNA sequences encoding the same CDR3. This chain joins TRBV9 and TRBJ2-7, with 7 bases identical to TRBD2. This CDR3 is built from 14 residues. V was clipped by 0 bases and J by 4 bases; unmatched bases: 4. CDR1 is SGDLS, CDR2 YYNGEE, per germline. The CDR3 loop is CASSVGASGYEQYF. Here the CDR3 DNA reads TGTGCCAGCAGCGTAGGCGCTAGCGGATACGAGCAGTACTTC.

The chain carries TRBV2 and TRBJ2-5; D not certain. Germline V lookup: CDR1 SNHLY, CDR2 FYNNEI. The CDR3 totals 13 residues. V lost 3 bases and J 0 bases, leaving 5 bases between the germline ends. This chain's CDR3 is CASSEGHQETQYF. CDR3 nucleotide sequence: TGTGCCAGCAGTGAGGGCCACCAAGAGACCCAGTACTTC.

This clone turned up a few times. V and J are TRBV6-5 and TRBJ1-1; D possibly corresponds to TRBD1 (5 bases). Trimming pared 11 bases from V and 1 base from J, leaving 14 bases between. CDR3 length: 13 amino acids. In germline, CDR1 is MNHEY, CDR2 SVGAGI. CDR3 nucleotide sequence: TGTGCCGCGCAAAGGGGCTCGAACACTGAAGCTTTCTTT. It translates to CAAQRGSNTEAFF.

V usage is TRBV25-1 and J usage is TRBJ1-1; TRBD1 might be the D (5 bases). Germline-derived CDR1 and CDR2 are MGHDK and SYGVNS. The V gene lost 4 bases and the J gene lost 6 bases, with 18 bases spanning the gap. This CDR3 comprises 15 residues. The CDR3 region is CASSAMGGWGAEAFF. DNA for the CDR3: TGTGCCAGCAGTGCCATGGGGGGGTGGGGGGCTGAAGCTTTCTTT.

The gene calls are TRBV27 and TRBJ1-2; D uncertain. V gave up 9 bases and J gave up 7 bases, with 12 bases separating them. The germline V gene encodes CDR1 MNHEY and CDR2 SMNVEV (reference sequence). The CDR3 sequence is 11 residues long. The DNA of the CDR3 is TGTGCCAGTATACCCAGAGGTGGCTACACCTTC. This gives the protein CASIPRGGYTF.

This clone has more than one count but fewer than ten. This chain connects TRBV2 to TRBJ2-1; TRBD1 is a possible D gene (6 bases). The germline V gene encodes CDR1 SNHLY and CDR2 FYNNEI. Trimming cost V 0 bases and J 0 bases, with 12 bases left between them. The CDR3 extends over 17 amino acids. CDR3 in DNA: TGTGCCAGCAGTGAAGCGTTAACGGGACACTCCTACAATGAGCAGTTCTTC. This codes for CASSEALTGHSYNEQFF.

In its sample, this clone was seen once. V and J are TRBV5-1 and TRBJ2-7, with 8 bases matching TRBD2. CDR1 SGHRS and CDR2 YFSETQ come from the germline V gene. The CDR3 covers 15 residues. Losses at the gene ends were 0 bases for V and 4 bases for J; bases not matched to a gene: 6. CDR3 DNA sequence: TGCGCCAGCAGCTTGGGCGGACTAGCCTCTTACGAGCAGTACTTC. This translates into CASSLGGLASYEQYF.